The rows below give T cell receptor beta chains drawn from one sample of a study of read filtering for tumor transcriptome and immune sequencing. Each CDR3 protein is one row after TCRdb ran MiXCR on the reads. The table lists about 23,000 distinct CDR3 sequences, roughly an eighth of them singletons. The sample taken for sequencing was a population of CD138-negative cells sorted from bone marrow. These receptors all stem from a donor aged 40 or over with multiple myeloma. The CDR3 runs from the conserved cysteine through the conserved F or W. The D gene is left open where the match is weak. Size is stated for part of the rows, as once, few or many counts, or as a class when the clone is expanded.

DNA	CDR3	D	size	V	J
TGTGCCAGCAGCTTGGTGCGGGGGAACACCGGGGAGCTGTTTTTT	CASSLVRGNTGELFF	-	many	TRBV5-4	TRBJ2-2
TGTGCCAGCAGGACAGCACACGGAGGTTACGAGCAGTACTTC	CASRTAHGGYEQYF	-	-	TRBV28	TRBJ2-7
TGTGCCAGCAGTACAAGCGCCCAGGGCTCTGAGCAGTACTTC	CASSTSAQGSEQYF	-	many	TRBV27	TRBJ2-7
TGCAGCGTAGCACCGGGACAGGGGGCTTTGGAGACCCAGTACTTC	CSVAPGQGALETQYF	TRBD1	many	TRBV29-1	TRBJ2-5
TGCAGCGTTGAAAATTGGGAGAGTCACTACAATGAGCAGTTCTTC	CSVENWESHYNEQFF	-	many	TRBV29-1	TRBJ2-1
TGCAGCGTTGGGATCGACACAGGGGAGGATACGCAGTATTTT	CSVGIDTGEDTQYF	TRBD1	many	TRBV29-1	TRBJ2-3
TGTGCCAGCAGCTTACGACTAGGCGAGGTCGGGGAGCTGTTTTTT	CASSLRLGEVGELFF	-	many	TRBV7-2	TRBJ2-2
TGTGCCAGCAGCCAAGGTTGGGACAGGGAGGAGCAGTACTTC	CASSQGWDREEQYF	TRBD1	many	TRBV3-1	TRBJ2-7
TGCGCCAGCAGCTTGGGAACCTATAGCAATCAGCCCCAGCATTTT	CASSLGTYSNQPQHF	-	-	TRBV5-1	TRBJ1-5
TGCAGCGTTGAGAGCCAGGCTGACGCTGAAGCTTTCTTT	CSVESQADAEAFF	-	few	TRBV29-1	TRBJ1-1
TGTGCCACCTTCGACCGGGACAGGAGGCCTTACGAGCAGTACTTC	CATFDRDRRPYEQYF	TRBD1	-	TRBV28	TRBJ2-7
TGTGCCAGCAGCTTAGCGGACAGCGAGTATCAGCCCCAGCATTTT	CASSLADSEYQPQHF	-	-	TRBV7-9	TRBJ1-5
TGTGCCAGCTCACCACCGCGGCAGACAGATACGCAGTATTTT	CASSPPRQTDTQYF	-	many	TRBV18	TRBJ2-3
TGTGCCAGCTGGGGGGGACCTACCACAGATACGCAGTATTTT	CASWGGPTTDTQYF	TRBD2	few	TRBV2	TRBJ2-3
TGTGCCAGCAGCTTAGACCCCTGGTACGAGCAGTACTTC	CASSLDPWYEQYF	-	many	TRBV7-2	TRBJ2-7
TGTGCCAGCAGCCTGGGGGCGTACGAGCAGTACTTC	CASSLGAYEQYF	-	many	TRBV2	TRBJ2-7
TGCGCCAGCCACTCAGGGGGCCGGTGGGAAGAGACCCAGTACTTC	CASHSGGRWEETQYF	TRBD1	many	TRBV5-1	TRBJ2-5
TGTGCCATCAGTGGACAGGGGGCGACCTACGAGCAGTACTTC	CAISGQGATYEQYF	TRBD1	many	TRBV10-3	TRBJ2-7
TGTGCCAGCAGTTTAGGTGTAGCGGGAGTTATCGGGGAGACCCAGTACTTC	CASSLGVAGVIGETQYF	TRBD2	-	TRBV28	TRBJ2-5
TGTGCCACCAGCAGGAATCAGGGGGCCGGGAATGAGCAGTTCTTC	CATSRNQGAGNEQFF	TRBD1	many	TRBV15	TRBJ2-1
TGTGCCAGCACCACCGGAGGGGGATACGAGCAGTACTTC	CASTTGGGYEQYF	-	-	TRBV28	TRBJ2-7
TGTGCCACCAGTGCCTCAGGGAATCAGCCCCAGCATTTT	CATSASGNQPQHF	-	many	TRBV24-1	TRBJ1-5
TGTGCCAGCAGTCCCGGGACACCCCCTTCGGCTTTCTTT	CASSPGTPPSAFF	-	many	TRBV28	TRBJ1-1
TGCGCCAGCAGCCCCGGGACAGGGGGCAGGGAGACCCAGTACTTC	CASSPGTGGRETQYF	TRBD1	-	TRBV5-1	TRBJ2-5
TGCGCCAGCAGTTACAATCTTGGGTTAGAGGGAAAATCTACGCAAGAGACCCAGTACTTC	CASSYNLGLEGKSTQETQYF	-	-	TRBV23-1	TRBJ2-5
TGTGCCAGCAGCTTATCGGGCGGGAGGGGTTCCTACAATGAGCAGTTCTTC	CASSLSGGRGSYNEQFF	TRBD2	few	TRBV7-2	TRBJ2-1
TGTGCCAGCCTGGGACAGGCCGGAGATACGCAGTATTTT	CASLGQAGDTQYF	TRBD1	few	TRBV2	TRBJ2-3
TGCAGCGTTGTCAGAGGAGGATTTAACACCGGGGAGCTGTTTTTT	CSVVRGGFNTGELFF	-	many	TRBV29-1	TRBJ2-2
TGCAGCGTTGTGGGCAGTTCCTACGAGCAGTACTTC	CSVVGSSYEQYF	-	many	TRBV29-1	TRBJ2-7
TGTGCCAGCAGCTTAGCGCGGGGACTAGGATCACATGAGCAGTTCTTC	CASSLARGLGSHEQFF	TRBD2	-	TRBV7-2	TRBJ2-1
TGTGCCAGTAGTGAGCGGTTTAGCACAGATACGCAGTATTTT	CASSERFSTDTQYF	-	few	TRBV19	TRBJ2-3
TGCAGCGTCGCGACAGGGGGTTGGGATCAGCCCCAGCATTTT	CSVATGGWDQPQHF	TRBD1	many	TRBV29-1	TRBJ1-5
TGCAGCGTTGAAAGAGGGGACGGGACCCAGTACTTC	CSVERGDGTQYF	-	few	TRBV29-1	TRBJ2-5
TGCAGCGAGGACAGGGGCCCCTACGAGCAGTACTTC	CSEDRGPYEQYF	TRBD1	many	TRBV29-1	TRBJ2-7
TGTGCCATCACACCGGGGCGGGAGAAGGGGAATGAGCAGTTCTTC	CAITPGREKGNEQFF	TRBD2	many	TRBV10-3	TRBJ2-1
TGTGCCAGCAGTGAAGACAGGGTCAGCTCCTACGAGCAGTACTTC	CASSEDRVSSYEQYF	-	many	TRBV2	TRBJ2-7